A selection of T cell receptor beta chains follows, all from one sample in a study of cytomegalovirus exposure and HLA in healthy donors. Sequencing was performed with immunoSEQ multiplex PCR; in TCRdb, only in-frame clones are kept and a portion is missing. The sample table includes 45,000 to 55,000 clones. Sequences were obtained from PBMCs. These receptors all come from a man aged 40-49 years in good health and CMV-seropositive. CDR3s include the opening cysteine and the closing phenylalanine or tryptophan. A D gene is named only where the DNA matches it firmly.

TRBV30 15 TRBD1 CAWRPGQGYTGELFF
TRBV11-2 17 . CASSLWGSAGVNNEQFF
TRBV18 13 . CASSNGLNTEAFF
TRBV4-3 16 TRBD1 CASSRSGTGDTDTQYF
TRBV6-1 16 . CASSDTGSSGSYEQYF
TRBV15 18 . CATKVSGEAGWAKNIQYF
TRBV5-1 14 . CASSQGTPNTEAFF
TRBV6-1 15 . CASSPIVQGNQPQHF
TRBV6-5 16 . CASSSVPGVPNTEAFF
TRBV30 14 . CAWNDRTTGNTIYF
TRBV25-1 15 TRBD2 CASSPSGGETSEQYF
TRBV11-1 14 TRBD1 CASSFQTGAYGYTF
TRBV6-1 15 . CASSESQGYQYGYTF
TRBV18 16 TRBD1 CASSPYLDRGVTEAFF
TRBV5-1 13 TRBD1 CASSRDRGREQYF
TRBV9 16 TRBD2 CASSPGTSESYNEQFF
TRBV5-6 16 . CASSWGLGLSDYGYTF
TRBV4-1 14 . CASSQGDGAYEQYF
TRBV28 14 TRBD2 CASSQTGTSYEQYF
TRBV7-9 13 . CASSLGDNRVPFF
TRBV7-6 13 . CASSFQGFYGYTF
TRBV7-9 15 TRBD2 CASSLSTSGRDEQYF
TRBV7-7 15 TRBD2 CASSRSTAGVDTQYF
TRBV5-6 12 TRBD2 CASTRPSGEQFF
TRBV5-8 14 . CASSLGLGNEKLFF
TRBV27 14 . CASTPRPSTDTQYF
TRBV7-7 14 . CASSPMSSYNEQFF
TRBV15 15 TRBD1 CATSDPGQGGYGYTF
TRBV28 16 . CASSLQALVGNTEAFF
TRBV14 15 TRBD1 CASSQGQGYTGELFF
TRBV25-1 13 . CASTRGHDYEQYF
TRBV4-1 17 TRBD2 CASSPGTSGGVPDTQYF
TRBV30 15 . CAWSVKTFVDYGYTF
TRBV28 15 . CATSVWRSSYNEQFF
TRBV4-2 14 . CASSLETTVGGYTF
TRBV2 18 TRBD2 CASSTGTSGRISYNEQFF
TRBV7-2 16 . CASSTTAYLNTGELFF
TRBV19 11 . CASSIGSEQYF
TRBV27 17 TRBD1 CASSFGIDRGPTGELFF
TRBV28 15 TRBD1 CASSYPTGKNTEAFF
TRBV7-3 13 . CASSLRMGGGYTF